Listed here is a single T cell receptor beta chain. Its antigen is as yet unknown. The sample is drawn from a study of beta chain features in type 1 diabetes. The sequenced template was cDNA made from the entire isolated RNA. Assay used: immunoSEQ multiplex PCR; TCRdb lists only in-frame clones, some missing. The top ten hold 0.5% to 0.55% of the sample, which has about 180,000 clones, roughly 8% seen once. V lost 4 bases and J 9 bases, leaving 13 bases between the germline ends. The CDR3 totals 13 residues. CDR1 is SGHTA, CDR2 FQGNSA, per germline. Study results and caveats: Unsettled here was the matter of whether HLA type influences TCRB rearrangement. Insertion counts at VDJ junctions were lower in type 1 diabetes patients, who also showed more deletions there. Across all four CD4+ subsets, people with type 1 diabetes showed modestly shorter TCRB CDR3s.

Specimen: central memory CD4+ T cells from blood. The chain couples TRBV7-2 to TRBJ2-1; D gene ambiguous. The TCR comes from a man aged 18-30 years with type 1 diabetes. The CDR3 nucleotides read TGTGCCAGCAGCTCGACCCGGAGCACTGAGCAGTTCTTC. It specifies CASSSTRSTEQFF.